The 12 T cell receptor beta chains presented below share a single source sample, sequenced in a study of molecular identifiers for immune sequencing clone quantification. Via MiXCR, TCRdb re-called the PCR reads, giving one row per CDR3 protein. The sample has a few hundred thousand distinct CDR3 sequences, about 23% seen once. Sequences were obtained from naive CD8+ T cells from blood, with Jurkat cell RNA spiked in. The sample's subset: FACS-sorted CD8+CD4-CCR7+CD45RA+ naive T cells. The receptor set was obtained from a human donor in good health. Some libraries in this study had Jurkat cell RNA spiked in.

The table lists this clonotype with many counts. J is TRBJ1-4 and V is TRBV3-1; D is uncertain. Between the trimmed V and J ends, which lost 2 bases and 3 bases, there was a span of 10 bases. This CDR3 spans 15 amino acids. Germline V gene sequence: CDR1 LGHDT, CDR2 YNNKEL (reference sequence). CDR3 sequence: CASSQSGPANEKLFF. The CDR3 region has the DNA TGTGCCAGCAGCCAATCCGGACCGGCTAATGAAAAACTGTTTTTT.

Only a few counts were recorded for this clonotype. The rearrangement uses TRBV3-1 and TRBJ2-3; TRBD2 agrees at 7 bases. J lost 6 bases, V lost 0 bases, and 12 bases had no gene match. CDR3 size: 17 residues. Per the germline V gene, CDR1 is LGHDT and CDR2 is YNNKEL (reference sequence). CDR3 sequence reads: CASSQDGDLAAGDTQYF. The CDR3, as DNA: TGTGCCAGCAGCCAAGATGGCGATCTAGCGGCGGGTGATACGCAGTATTTT.

This clonotype was detected a few times. The chain employs TRBV18 and TRBJ2-7; possible D gene TRBD1, 5 bases. The length of the CDR3 is 13 residues. The germline V gene has CDR1 KGHSH and CDR2 LQKENI. Trimming left V 6 bases short and J 4 bases short, with 13 bases between. Written as DNA, the CDR3 is TGTGCCAGCTCCCCGGCAGGGCAGTACGAGCAGTACTTC. As protein: CASSPAGQYEQYF.

V and J are TRBV7-9 and TRBJ2-7; 9 nucleotides align to TRBD1. The germline V gene has CDR1 SEHNR and CDR2 FQNEAQ (reference sequence). The ends lost 5 bases at V and 5 bases at J; junction bases unmatched: 13. This CDR3 has 16 amino acids. CDR3 loop: CASSKVTGGEFDEQYF. The CDR3 coding sequence is TGTGCCAGCAGCAAGGTTACAGGGGGCGAGTTTGACGAGCAGTACTTC.

This clonotype appeared many times. The chain employs TRBV28 and TRBJ2-5; 7 bases agree with TRBD2. This CDR3 comprises 15 residues. Germline CDR1 reads MDHEN; CDR2 reads SYDVKM. V was pared by 7 bases and J by 0 bases, with 8 bases of the junction left unmatched. DNA for the CDR3: TGTGCCAGCACCCTTAGTAGCGGGTACCAAGAGACCCAGTACTTC. It yields the protein CASTLSSGYQETQYF.

As to this clonotype: An end of the junction does not agree with germline; a read error may underlie this. The chain recombines TRBV7-2 with TRBJ2-1; the D gene is possibly TRBD2 (5 bases). Germline assignment: CDR1 SGHTA and CDR2 FQGNSA. This CDR3 spans 15 amino acids. CDR3 DNA: TGTGCCCGCAGCTTAGATCCCGGGGAGTACAATGAGCAGTTCTTC. It codes for CARSLDPGEYNEQFF. The full variable domain, with the rest looked up from reference TRBV7-2 and TRBJ2-1, is GAGVSQSPSNKVTEKGKDVELRCDPISGHTALYWYRQSLGQGLEFLIYFQGNSAPDKSGLPSDRFSAERTGGSVSTLTIQRTQQEDSAVYLCARSLDPGEYNEQFFGPGTRLTVL.

The CDR3 protein is CSALAPGQFF. The DNA of the CDR3 is TGCAGTGCCCTGGCCCCCGGGCAGTTCTTC. This chain links TRBV20-1 with TRBJ2-1, with D hard to call. The CDR3 length is 10 residues. Germline values: CDR1 DFQATT, CDR2 SNEGSKA (reference sequence). V lost 6 bases, J lost 12 bases, and 12 bases lay in between.

This clonotype was counted between two and nine times. The V gene is TRBV27, the J gene TRBJ1-2; unclear D gene. The CDR3 contains 14 residues. The V gene's germline CDR1 is MNHEY and CDR2 SMNVEV (reference sequence). Trimming shortened V by 4 bases and J by 4 bases, and 13 bases separated the two germline ends. The CDR3 region has the DNA TGTGCCAGCAGTTCCCCTTCGCAGACCTATGGCTACACCTTC. Encoded protein: CASSSPSQTYGYTF.

Regarding this clonotype: A read error is possible here, since a much larger clone lies one base away. The V gene is TRBV7-6, the J gene TRBJ1-5; 10 nucleotides agree with TRBD1. In germline, CDR1 is SGHVS, CDR2 FNYEAQ. Trimming took 5 bases from V and 9 from J; bases not matched to a gene: 7. This CDR3 spans 14 amino acids. As DNA, the CDR3 is TGTGCCAGCAGCCCCGGGACAGGGGTTCGGCCCCAGCATTTT. Its translation: CASSPGTGVRPQHF.

The chain joins TRBV20-1 to TRBJ2-5; 7 bases line up with TRBD2. Germline V CDR1 and CDR2: DFQATT, SNEGSKA (reference sequence). J was trimmed by 4 bases and V by 6 bases; bases with no gene match: 14. The CDR3 covers 15 residues. In DNA, the CDR3 is TGCAGTGCAAAGGGGCTAGCGGATGTTCTAGAGACCCAGTACTTC. Amino acids: CSAKGLADVLETQYF.

This clonotype was found many times. V and J are TRBV20-1 and TRBJ2-3; perhaps TRBD1 as D (6 bases). Trimming removed 6 bases at V and 1 base at J, with 14 bases between. This CDR3 contains 14 residues. The germline CDR1 and CDR2 sequences are DFQATT and SNEGSKA (reference sequence). CDR3 DNA: TGCAGTGCCACTGGGCAGGGGCGCACAGATACGCAGTATTTT. Its protein product is CSATGQGRTDTQYF.

This clonotype was found many times. The V and J genes are TRBV6-5 and TRBJ2-3; unclear D gene. This CDR3 region has 13 residues. The germline gives CDR1 MNHEY, CDR2 SVGAGI. Deletions cut 5 bases from V and 2 bases from J, with 8 bases between. In nucleotides, the CDR3 is TGTGCCAGCAGTAGACACAACACAGATACGCAGTATTTT. Translation: CASSRHNTDTQYF.